A selection of T cell receptor beta chains follows, all from one sample in a study of T-cell memory formation after mild COVID-19. Via MiXCR, TCRdb re-called the 5' RACE reads, giving one row per CDR3 protein. Here the sample spans under 250,000 distinct CDR3 sequences, 15% being singletons. Sequenced: PBMCs or a T cell subset sorted from them (not recorded which). The source is an adult woman who had mild COVID-19 (a few samples of this study predate the infection). Cell type and time point are not known. Both conserved end residues are part of each CDR3. A D gene is named only where the DNA matches it firmly.

CDR3 protein | V gene | D gene | J gene
CASSFVAGGQETQYF | TRBV7-9 | TRBD2 | TRBJ2-5
CASSQEGLTSGNTIYF | TRBV3-1 | NA | TRBJ1-3
CATSRVGEANVLTF | TRBV15 | NA | TRBJ2-6
CASSPQGAGTEAFF | TRBV18 | TRBD1 | TRBJ1-1
CASSRVSGLPETGQFF | TRBV4-1 | NA | TRBJ2-1
CASSLGVQETQYF | TRBV4-3 | NA | TRBJ2-5
CASSPWGKNTEAFF | TRBV3-1 | NA | TRBJ1-1
CATSSQQVPTDTQYF | TRBV15 | NA | TRBJ2-3
CSAMDREGQPQHF | TRBV20-1 | TRBD1 | TRBJ1-5
CASSSPTGVGSYEQYF | TRBV12-3/TRBV12-4 | TRBD1 | TRBJ2-7
CATRLPPMSTEAFF | TRBV15 | NA | TRBJ1-1
CASSLWTDPNTEAFF | TRBV12-3/TRBV12-4 | NA | TRBJ1-1
CASQGAGGQETQYF | TRBV6-6 | TRBD1 | TRBJ2-5
CATSDYLTGGSSYNEQFF | TRBV24-1 | TRBD1 | TRBJ2-1